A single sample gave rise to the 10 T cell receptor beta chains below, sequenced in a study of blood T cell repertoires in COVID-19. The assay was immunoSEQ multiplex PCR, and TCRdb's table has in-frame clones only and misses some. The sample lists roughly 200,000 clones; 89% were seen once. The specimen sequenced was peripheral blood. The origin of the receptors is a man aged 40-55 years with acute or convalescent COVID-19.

CDR3 bases: TGTGCCAGCAGTGACTCGAGGACGGGGGGGCGGGATACGCAGTATTTT. Its protein product is CASSDSRTGGRDTQYF. The chain links TRBV6-4 to TRBJ2-3; 8 bases align to TRBD2. V trimming: 0 bases; J trimming: 6 bases; junction bases outside the gene matches: 8. Germline values: CDR1 MRHNA, CDR2 SNTAGT. The CDR3 runs to 16 residues.

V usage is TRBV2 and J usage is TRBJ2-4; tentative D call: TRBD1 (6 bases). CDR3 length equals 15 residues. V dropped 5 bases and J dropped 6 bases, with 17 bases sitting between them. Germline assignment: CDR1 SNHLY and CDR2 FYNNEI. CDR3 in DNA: TGTGCCAGCAGTTTACAGGGAATTGAAGGAAACATTCAGTACTTC. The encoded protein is CASSLQGIEGNIQYF.

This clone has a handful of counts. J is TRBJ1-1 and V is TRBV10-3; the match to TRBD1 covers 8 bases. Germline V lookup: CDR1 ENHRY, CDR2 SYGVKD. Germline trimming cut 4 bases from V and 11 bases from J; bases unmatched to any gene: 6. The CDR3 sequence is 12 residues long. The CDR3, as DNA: TGTGCCATCAGTGTGGACAGGGTCGGCGCTTTCTTT. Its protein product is CAISVDRVGAFF.

Here the CDR3 DNA reads TGTGCCAGCAGCCAAGATAGCGGGGGGTGGTTCGATGAGCAGTTCTTC. This translates into CASSQDSGGWFDEQFF. J is TRBJ2-1 and V is TRBV14; TRBD2 agrees at 10 bases. Trimming took 0 bases from V and 8 from J; bases not matched to a gene: 7. Germline-derived CDR1 and CDR2 are SGHDN and FVKESK. The CDR3 has 16 residues.

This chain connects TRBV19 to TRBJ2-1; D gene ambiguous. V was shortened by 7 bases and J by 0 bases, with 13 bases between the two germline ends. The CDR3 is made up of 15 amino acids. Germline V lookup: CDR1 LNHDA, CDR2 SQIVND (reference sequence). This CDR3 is CASTPATLSYNEQFF. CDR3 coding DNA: TGTGCCAGTACCCCCGCGACACTCTCCTACAATGAGCAGTTCTTC.

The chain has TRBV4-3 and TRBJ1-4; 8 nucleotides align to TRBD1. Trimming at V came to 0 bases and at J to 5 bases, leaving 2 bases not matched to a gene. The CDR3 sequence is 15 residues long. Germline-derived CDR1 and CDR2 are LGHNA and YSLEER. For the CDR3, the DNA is TGCGCCAGCAGCCAAGATTCAGGGGGCAATGAAAAACTGTTTTTT. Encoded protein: CASSQDSGGNEKLFF.

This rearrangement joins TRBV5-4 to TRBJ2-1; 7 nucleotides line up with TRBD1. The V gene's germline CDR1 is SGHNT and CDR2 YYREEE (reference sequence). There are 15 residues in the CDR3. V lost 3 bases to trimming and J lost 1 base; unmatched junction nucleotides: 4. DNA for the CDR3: TGTGCCAGCAGCTCAACAGGGGTGTCCTACAATGAGCAGTTCTTC. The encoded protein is CASSSTGVSYNEQFF.

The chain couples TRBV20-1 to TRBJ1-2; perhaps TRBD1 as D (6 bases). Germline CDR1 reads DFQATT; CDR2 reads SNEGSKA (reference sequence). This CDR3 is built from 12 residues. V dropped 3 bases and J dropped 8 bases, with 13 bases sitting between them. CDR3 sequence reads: CSASVGGWGYTF. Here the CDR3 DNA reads TGCAGTGCTAGTGTAGGGGGATGGGGCTACACCTTC.

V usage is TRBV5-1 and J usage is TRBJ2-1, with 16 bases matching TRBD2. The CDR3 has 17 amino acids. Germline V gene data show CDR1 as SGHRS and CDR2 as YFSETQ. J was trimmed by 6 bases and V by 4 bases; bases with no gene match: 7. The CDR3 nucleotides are TGCGCCAGCAGCCCGGGACTAGCGGGGGGGCCTGTCAATGAGCAGTTCTTC. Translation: CASSPGLAGGPVNEQFF.

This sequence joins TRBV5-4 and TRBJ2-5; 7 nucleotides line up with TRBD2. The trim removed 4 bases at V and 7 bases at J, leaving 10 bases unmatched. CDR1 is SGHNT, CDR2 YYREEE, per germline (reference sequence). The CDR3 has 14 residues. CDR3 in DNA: TGTGCCAGCAGCCTCGGGGGGACTGCGGGGACCCAGTACTTC. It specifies CASSLGGTAGTQYF.